One sample yielded the 2 T cell receptor beta chains listed below, sequenced in a study of OX40 agonist ivuxolimab in advanced cancers. Clones were read by immunoSEQ multiplex PCR, and TCRdb kept only the in-frame ones, dropping some. The sample contains about 45,000 clones, around 90% of which appear only once. Here the sequenced sample was CD4+ or CD8+ T cells sorted from blood, taken in a trial of the OX40 agonist ivuxolimab. The origin of the receptors is an adult with an advanced solid tumor such as melanoma, head and neck, liver or kidney cancer.

The rearrangement uses TRBV6-1 and TRBJ2-7, with D maybe TRBD2 (5 bases). The CDR3 has 12 residues. The germline gives CDR1 MNHNS, CDR2 SASEGT. The V end was cut by 7 bases, the J end by 4 bases, with 11 bases between. The chain's CDR3 is CASKRVQYEQYF. The CDR3, as DNA: TGTGCCAGCAAGAGGGTTCAATACGAGCAGTACTTC.

The rearrangement uses TRBV6-1 and TRBJ1-1, with D possibly being TRBD1 (6 bases). V shed 5 bases and J shed 5 bases, with 15 bases lying between them. The CDR3 is made up of 14 amino acids. CDR1 MNHNS and CDR2 SASEGT come from the germline V gene. The CDR3 nucleotides read TGTGCCAGCAGTATAGCCTCGGACAGAACTGAAGCTTTCTTT. It translates to CASSIASDRTEAFF.